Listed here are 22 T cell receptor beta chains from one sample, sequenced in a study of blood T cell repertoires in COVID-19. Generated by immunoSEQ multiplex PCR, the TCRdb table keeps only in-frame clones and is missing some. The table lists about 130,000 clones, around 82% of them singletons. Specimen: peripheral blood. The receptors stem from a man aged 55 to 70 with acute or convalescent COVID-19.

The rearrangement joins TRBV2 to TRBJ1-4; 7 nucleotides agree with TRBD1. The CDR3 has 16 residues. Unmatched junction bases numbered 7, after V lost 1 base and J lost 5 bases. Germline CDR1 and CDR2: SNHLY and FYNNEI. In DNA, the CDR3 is TGTGCCAGCAGTGAAGGGTTCGGAGGGGGCAATGAAAAACTGTTTTTT. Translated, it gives CASSEGFGGGNEKLFF. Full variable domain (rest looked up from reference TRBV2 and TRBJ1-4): EPEVTQTPSHQVTQMGQEVILRCVPISNHLYFYWYRQILGQKVEFLVSFYNNEISEKSEIFDDQFSVERPDGSNFTLKIRSTKLEDSAMYFCASSEGFGGGNEKLFFGSGTQLSVL.

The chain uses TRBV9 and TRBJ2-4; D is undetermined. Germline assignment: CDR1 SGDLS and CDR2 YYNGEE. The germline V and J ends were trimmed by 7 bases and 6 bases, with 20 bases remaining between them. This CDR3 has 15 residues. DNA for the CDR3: TGTGCCAGCCTCCCAAGGCAGGTCTCTCCAAACATTCAGTACTTC. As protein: CASLPRQVSPNIQYF.

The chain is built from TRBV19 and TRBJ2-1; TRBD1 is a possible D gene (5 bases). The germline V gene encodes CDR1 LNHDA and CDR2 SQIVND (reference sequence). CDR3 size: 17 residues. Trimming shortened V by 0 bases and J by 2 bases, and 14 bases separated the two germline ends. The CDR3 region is CASSIDPAGSAYNEQFF. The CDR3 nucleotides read TGTGCCAGTAGTATAGATCCTGCAGGGTCAGCCTACAATGAGCAGTTCTTC. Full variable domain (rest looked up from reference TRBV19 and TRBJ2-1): DGGITQSPKYLFRKEGQNVTLSCEQNLNHDAMYWYRQDPGQGLRLIYYSQIVNDFQKGDIAEGYSVSREKKESFPLTVTSAQKNPTAFYLCASSIDPAGSAYNEQFFGPGTRLTVL.

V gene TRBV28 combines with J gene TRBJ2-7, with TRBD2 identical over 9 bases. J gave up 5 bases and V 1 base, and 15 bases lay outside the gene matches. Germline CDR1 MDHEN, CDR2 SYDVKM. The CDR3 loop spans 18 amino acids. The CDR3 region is CASSLLASGAGGRNEQYF. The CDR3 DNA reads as TGTGCCAGCAGTTTATTGGCCTCCGGAGCGGGGGGCCGGAACGAGCAGTACTTC.

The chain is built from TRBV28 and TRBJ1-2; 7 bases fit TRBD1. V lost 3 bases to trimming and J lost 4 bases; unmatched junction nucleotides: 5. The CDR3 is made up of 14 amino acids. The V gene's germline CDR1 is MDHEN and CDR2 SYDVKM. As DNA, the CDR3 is TGTGCCAGCAGTTTTCGACAGGGCGGCTATGGCTACACCTTC. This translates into CASSFRQGGYGYTF.

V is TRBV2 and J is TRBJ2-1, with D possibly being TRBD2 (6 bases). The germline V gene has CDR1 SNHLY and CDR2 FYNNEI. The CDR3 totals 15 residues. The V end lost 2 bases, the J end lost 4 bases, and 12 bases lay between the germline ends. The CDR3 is CASSESGELYNEQFF. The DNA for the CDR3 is TGTGCCAGCAGTGAATCGGGAGAGTTGTACAATGAGCAGTTCTTC.

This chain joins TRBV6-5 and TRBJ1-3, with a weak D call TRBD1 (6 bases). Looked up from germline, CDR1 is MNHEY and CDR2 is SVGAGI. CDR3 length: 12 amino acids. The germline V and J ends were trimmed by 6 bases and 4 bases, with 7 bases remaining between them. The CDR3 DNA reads TGTGCCAGCAGAGGGACAGGAAACACCATATATTTT. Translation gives CASRGTGNTIYF.

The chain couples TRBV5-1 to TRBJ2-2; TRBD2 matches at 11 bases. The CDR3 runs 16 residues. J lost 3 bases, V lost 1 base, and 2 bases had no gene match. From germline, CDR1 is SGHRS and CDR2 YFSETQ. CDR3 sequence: CASSLLAGGDTGELFF. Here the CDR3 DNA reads TGCGCCAGCAGCTTGTTAGCGGGAGGGGACACCGGGGAGCTGTTTTTT.

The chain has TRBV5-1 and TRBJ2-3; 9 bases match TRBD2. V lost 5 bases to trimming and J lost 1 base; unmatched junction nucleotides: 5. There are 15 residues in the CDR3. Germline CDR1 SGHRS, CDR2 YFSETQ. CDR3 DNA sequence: TGCGCCAGCAGTGTAGCGGGAGACCGCACAGATACGCAGTATTTT. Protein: CASSVAGDRTDTQYF.

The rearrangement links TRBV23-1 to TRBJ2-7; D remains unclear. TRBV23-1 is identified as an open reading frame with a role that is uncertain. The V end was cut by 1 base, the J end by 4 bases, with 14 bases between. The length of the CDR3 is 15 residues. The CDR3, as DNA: TGCGCCAGCAGTCAATTCAGGAATTTGCCTTACGAGCAGTACTTC. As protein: CASSQFRNLPYEQYF.

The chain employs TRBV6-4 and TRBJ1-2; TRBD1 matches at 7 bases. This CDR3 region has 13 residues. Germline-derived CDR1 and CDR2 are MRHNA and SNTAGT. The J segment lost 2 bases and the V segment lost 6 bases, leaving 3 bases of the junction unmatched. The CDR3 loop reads CASSPGGNYGYTF. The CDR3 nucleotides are TGTGCCAGCAGCCCAGGGGGGAACTATGGCTACACCTTC.

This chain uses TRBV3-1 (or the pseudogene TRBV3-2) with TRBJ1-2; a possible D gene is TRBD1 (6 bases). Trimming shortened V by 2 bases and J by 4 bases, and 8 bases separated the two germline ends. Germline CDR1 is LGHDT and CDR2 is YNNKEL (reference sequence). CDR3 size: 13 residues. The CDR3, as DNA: TGTGCCAGCAGCCAAACAGGGATCTATGGCTACACCTTC. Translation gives CASSQTGIYGYTF.

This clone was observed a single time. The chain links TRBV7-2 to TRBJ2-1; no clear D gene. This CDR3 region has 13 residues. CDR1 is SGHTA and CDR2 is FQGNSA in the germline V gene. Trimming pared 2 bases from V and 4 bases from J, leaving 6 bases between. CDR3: CASSLSLYNEQFF. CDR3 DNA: TGTGCCAGCAGCTTATCTCTTTACAATGAGCAGTTCTTC.

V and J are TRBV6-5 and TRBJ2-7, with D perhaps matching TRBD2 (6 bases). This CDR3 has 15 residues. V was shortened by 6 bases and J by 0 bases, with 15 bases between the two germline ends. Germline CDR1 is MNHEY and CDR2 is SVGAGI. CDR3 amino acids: CASSDPGGVSYEQYF. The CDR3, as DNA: TGTGCCAGCAGCGACCCAGGAGGGGTCTCCTACGAGCAGTACTTC.

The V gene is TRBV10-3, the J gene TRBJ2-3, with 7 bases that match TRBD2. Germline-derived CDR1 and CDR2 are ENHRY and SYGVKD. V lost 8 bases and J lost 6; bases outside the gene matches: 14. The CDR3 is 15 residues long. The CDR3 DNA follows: TGTGCCATCGGGTCGGGAGGCAGGTTATCGGATACGCAGTATTTT. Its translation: CAIGSGGRLSDTQYF.

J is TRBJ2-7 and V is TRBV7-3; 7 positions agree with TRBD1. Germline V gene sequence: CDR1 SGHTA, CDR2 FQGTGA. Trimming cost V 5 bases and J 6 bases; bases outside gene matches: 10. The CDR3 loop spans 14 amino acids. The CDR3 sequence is CASSPSGQPGEQYF. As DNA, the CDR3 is TGTGCCAGCAGCCCGTCGGGACAGCCCGGCGAGCAGTACTTC.

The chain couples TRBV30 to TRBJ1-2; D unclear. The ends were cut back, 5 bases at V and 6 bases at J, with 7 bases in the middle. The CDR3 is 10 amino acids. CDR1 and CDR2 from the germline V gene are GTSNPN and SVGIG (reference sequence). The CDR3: CAWSRNGYTF. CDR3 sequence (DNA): TGTGCCTGGTCCAGAAATGGCTACACCTTC.

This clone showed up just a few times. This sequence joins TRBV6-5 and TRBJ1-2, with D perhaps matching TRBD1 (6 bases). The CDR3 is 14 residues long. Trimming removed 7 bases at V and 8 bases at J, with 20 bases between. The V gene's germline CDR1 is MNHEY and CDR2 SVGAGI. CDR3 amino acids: CASTRWGRDRGYTF. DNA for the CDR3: TGTGCCAGCACTCGATGGGGGCGCGATCGGGGCTACACCTTC.

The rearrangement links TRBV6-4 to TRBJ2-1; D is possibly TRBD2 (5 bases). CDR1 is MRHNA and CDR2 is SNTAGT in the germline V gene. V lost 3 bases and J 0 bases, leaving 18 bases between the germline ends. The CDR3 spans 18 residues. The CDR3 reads CASSDSTGSGSSYNEQFF. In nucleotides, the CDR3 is TGTGCCAGCAGTGATAGTACGGGATCGGGGAGCTCCTACAATGAGCAGTTCTTC.

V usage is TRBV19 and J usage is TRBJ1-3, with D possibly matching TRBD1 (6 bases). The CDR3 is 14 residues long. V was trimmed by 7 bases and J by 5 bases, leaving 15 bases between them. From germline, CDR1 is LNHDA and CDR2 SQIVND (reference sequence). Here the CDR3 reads CASTNRVGRNTIYF. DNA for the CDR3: TGTGCCAGTACGAACAGGGTCGGTAGAAACACCATATATTTT.

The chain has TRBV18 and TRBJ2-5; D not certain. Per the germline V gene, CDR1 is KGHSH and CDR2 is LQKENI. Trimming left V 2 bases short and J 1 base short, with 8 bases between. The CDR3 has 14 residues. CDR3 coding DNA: TGTGCCAGCTCACCAACCGGGTCCCAAGAGACCCAGTACTTC. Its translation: CASSPTGSQETQYF.

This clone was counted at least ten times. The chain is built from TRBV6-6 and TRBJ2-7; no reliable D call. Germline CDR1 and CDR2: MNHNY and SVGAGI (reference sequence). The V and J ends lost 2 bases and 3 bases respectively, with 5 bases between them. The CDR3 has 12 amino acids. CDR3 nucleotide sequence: TGTGCCAGCAGTTACCTGTACTACGAGCAGTACTTC. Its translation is CASSYLYYEQYF.